This T cell receptor (beta chain) derives from a study of T cell responses to AZD1222 COVID-19 vaccine. Study outcomes and limitations: Regions left unmutated in variants are reportedly the target of nearly half of spike-specific TCRs. Recipients of two AZD1222 doses showed rising Spike-specific TCR breadth and depth. Donors, mostly white British, included more females; clonal diversity was possibly underestimated. The study identified only six AZD1222 recipients as seropositive at baseline.

Details on this clone: The antigen remains unidentified.

This table comes from immunoSEQ multiplex PCR, and its TCRdb copy is limited to in-frame clones, with some not included. The sample shows tens of thousands of clones, more than 85% of them seen only once. From germline, CDR1 is SGHVS and CDR2 FNYEAQ. This CDR3 contains 15 residues. V dropped 0 bases and J dropped 1 base, with 9 bases sitting between them. The chain has TRBV7-6 and TRBJ2-5; D gene uncertain. The receptor comes from an adult who received the AZD1222 COVID-19 vaccine. Here the sequenced sample was peripheral blood, taken 28 days after the second AZD1222 dose. The CDR3 here is CASSLALLFQETQYF. The CDR3 bases are TGTGCCAGCAGCTTAGCCCTGCTTTTCCAAGAGACCCAGTACTTC.